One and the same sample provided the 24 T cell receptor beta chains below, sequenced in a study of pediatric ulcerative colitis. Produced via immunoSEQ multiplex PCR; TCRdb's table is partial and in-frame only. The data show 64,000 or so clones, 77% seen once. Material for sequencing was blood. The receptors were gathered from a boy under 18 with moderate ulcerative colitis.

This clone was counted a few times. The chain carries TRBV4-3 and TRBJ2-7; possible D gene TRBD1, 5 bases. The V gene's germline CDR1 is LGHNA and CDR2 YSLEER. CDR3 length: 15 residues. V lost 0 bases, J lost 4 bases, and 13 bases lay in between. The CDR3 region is CASSQDRTRPYEQYF. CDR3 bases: TGCGCCAGCAGCCAAGATCGGACAAGACCGTACGAGCAGTACTTC.

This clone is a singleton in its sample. The DNA of the CDR3 is TGTGCCAGCAGCCAAGATCAGGCGAGGGTCGCACCCCTCCACTTT. It specifies CASSQDQARVAPLHF. V and J are TRBV14 and TRBJ1-6, with unresolved D. Germline V CDR1 and CDR2: SGHDN, FVKESK. V gave up 0 bases and J gave up 11 bases, with 14 bases separating them. This CDR3 region has 15 residues. Drawing the rest from reference TRBV14 and TRBJ1-6, the complete variable domain is EAGVTQFPSHSVIEKGQTVTLRCDPISGHDNLYWYRRVMGKEIKFLLHFVKESKQDESGMPNNRFLAERTGGTYSTLKVQPAELEDSGVYFCASSQDQARVAPLHFGNGTRLTVT.

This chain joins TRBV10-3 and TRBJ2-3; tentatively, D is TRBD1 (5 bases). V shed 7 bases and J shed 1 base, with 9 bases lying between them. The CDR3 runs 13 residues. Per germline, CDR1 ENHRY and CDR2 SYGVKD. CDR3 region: CAINPTGTDTQYF. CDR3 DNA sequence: TGTGCCATCAACCCGACAGGCACAGATACGCAGTATTTT.

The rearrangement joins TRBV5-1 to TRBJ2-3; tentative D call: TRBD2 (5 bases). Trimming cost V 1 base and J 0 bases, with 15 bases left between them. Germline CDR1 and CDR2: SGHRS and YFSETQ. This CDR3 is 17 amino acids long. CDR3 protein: CASSLIHPGISTDTQYF. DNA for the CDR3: TGCGCCAGCAGCTTGATCCATCCGGGAATTAGCACAGATACGCAGTATTTT.

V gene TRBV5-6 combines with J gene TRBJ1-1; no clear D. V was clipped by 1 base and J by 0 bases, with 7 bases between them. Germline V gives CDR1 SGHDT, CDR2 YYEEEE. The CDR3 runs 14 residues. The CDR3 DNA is TGTGCCAGCAGCTTGCTACACGTGAACACTGAAGCTTTCTTT. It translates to CASSLLHVNTEAFF.

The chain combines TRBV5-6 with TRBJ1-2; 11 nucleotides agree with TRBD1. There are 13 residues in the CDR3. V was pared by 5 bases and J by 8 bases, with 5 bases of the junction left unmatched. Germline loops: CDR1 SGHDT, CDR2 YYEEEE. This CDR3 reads CASRGQGASGYTF. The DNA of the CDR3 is TGTGCCAGCAGAGGACAGGGGGCGTCAGGCTACACCTTC.

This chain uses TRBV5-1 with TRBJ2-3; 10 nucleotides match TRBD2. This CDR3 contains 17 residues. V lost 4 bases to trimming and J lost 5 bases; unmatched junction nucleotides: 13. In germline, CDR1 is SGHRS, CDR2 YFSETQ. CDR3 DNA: TGCGCCAGCAGCGGAAAGCGGGGGGGCCTATCGGGAGATACGCAGTATTTT. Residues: CASSGKRGGLSGDTQYF.

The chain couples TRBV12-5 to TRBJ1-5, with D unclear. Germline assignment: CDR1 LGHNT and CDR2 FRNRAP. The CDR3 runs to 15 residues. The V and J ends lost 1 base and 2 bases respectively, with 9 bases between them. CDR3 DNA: TGTGCTAGTGGTTTGGATCGAAGCGGCAATCAGCCCCAGCATTTT. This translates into CASGLDRSGNQPQHF.

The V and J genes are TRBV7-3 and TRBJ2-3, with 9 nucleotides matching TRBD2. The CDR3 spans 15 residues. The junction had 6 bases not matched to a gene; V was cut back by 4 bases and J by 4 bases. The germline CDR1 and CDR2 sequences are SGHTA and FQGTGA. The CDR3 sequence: CASSSSGRSADTQYF. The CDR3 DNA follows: TGTGCCAGCAGCTCAAGCGGGAGGAGCGCAGATACGCAGTATTTT.

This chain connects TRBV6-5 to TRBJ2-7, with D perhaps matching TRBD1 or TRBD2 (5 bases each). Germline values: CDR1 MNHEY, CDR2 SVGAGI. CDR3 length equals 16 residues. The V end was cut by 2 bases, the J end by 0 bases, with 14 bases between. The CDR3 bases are TGTGCCAGCAGTTACCGTTCGGGGACGGCCTCCTACGAGCAGTACTTC. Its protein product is CASSYRSGTASYEQYF.

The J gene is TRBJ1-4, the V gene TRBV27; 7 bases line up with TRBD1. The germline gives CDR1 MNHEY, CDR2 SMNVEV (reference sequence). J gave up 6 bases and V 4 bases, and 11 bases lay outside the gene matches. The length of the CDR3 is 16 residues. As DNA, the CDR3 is TGTGCCAGCAGTTCCCGAAACAGGGGCAAAGATGAAAAACTGTTTTTT. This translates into CASSSRNRGKDEKLFF. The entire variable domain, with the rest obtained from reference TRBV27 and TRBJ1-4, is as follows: EAQVTQNPRYLITVTGKKLTVTCSQNMNHEYMSWYRQDPGLGLRQIYYSMNVEVTDKGDVPEGYKVSRKEKRNFPLILESPSPNQTSLYFCASSSRNRGKDEKLFFGSGTQLSVL.

The CDR3 DNA is TGTGCCAGCAGCTTCGACAGGGTGAGTTCACCCCTCCACTTT. Translation gives CASSFDRVSSPLHF. This chain joins TRBV5-4 and TRBJ1-6, with 7 positions matching TRBD1. J was trimmed by 9 bases and V by 2 bases; bases with no gene match: 5. Germline loops: CDR1 SGHNT, CDR2 YYREEE (reference sequence). The CDR3 has 14 amino acids.

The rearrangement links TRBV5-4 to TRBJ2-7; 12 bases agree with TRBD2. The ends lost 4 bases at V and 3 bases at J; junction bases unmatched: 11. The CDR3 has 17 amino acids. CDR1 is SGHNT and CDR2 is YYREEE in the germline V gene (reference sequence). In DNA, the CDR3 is TGTGCCAGCAGCGGCGGACTAGCGGGAAGTTCGGTCTACGAGCAGTACTTC. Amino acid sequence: CASSGGLAGSSVYEQYF.

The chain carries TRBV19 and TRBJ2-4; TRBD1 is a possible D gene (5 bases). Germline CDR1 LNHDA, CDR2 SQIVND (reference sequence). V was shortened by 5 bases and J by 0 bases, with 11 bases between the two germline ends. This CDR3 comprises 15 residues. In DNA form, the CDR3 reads TGTGCCAGTAGTCGTCCAGGGTTAGCCAAAAACATTCAGTACTTC. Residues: CASSRPGLAKNIQYF.

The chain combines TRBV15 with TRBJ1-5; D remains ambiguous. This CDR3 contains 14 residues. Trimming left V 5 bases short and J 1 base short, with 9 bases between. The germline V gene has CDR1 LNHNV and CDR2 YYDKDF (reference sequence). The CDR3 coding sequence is TGTGCCACCAGCCAAACAACAAGCAATCAGCCCCAGCATTTT. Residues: CATSQTTSNQPQHF.

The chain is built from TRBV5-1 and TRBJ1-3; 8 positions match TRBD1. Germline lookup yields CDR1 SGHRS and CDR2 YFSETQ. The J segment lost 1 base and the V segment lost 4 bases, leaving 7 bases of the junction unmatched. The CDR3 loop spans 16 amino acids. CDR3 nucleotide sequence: TGCGCCAGCAGCCCAGCCCGGGACAGGTCTGGAAACACCATATATTTT. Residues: CASSPARDRSGNTIYF.

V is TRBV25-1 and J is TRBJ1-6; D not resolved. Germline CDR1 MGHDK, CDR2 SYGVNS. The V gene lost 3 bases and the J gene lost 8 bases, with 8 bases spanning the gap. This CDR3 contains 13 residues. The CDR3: CASSDQIYSPLHF. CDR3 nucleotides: TGTGCCAGCAGTGACCAGATTTATTCACCCCTCCACTTT.

CDR3 loop: CASSRRTGLNTEAFF. As DNA, the CDR3 is TGTGCCAGCAGCCGACGGACAGGGCTGAACACTGAAGCTTTCTTT. The J gene is TRBJ1-1, the V gene TRBV5-4; 8 nucleotides align to TRBD1. The CDR3 consists of 15 residues. V gave up 4 bases and J gave up 0 bases; unmatched junction bases: 5. CDR1 is SGHNT, CDR2 YYREEE, per germline (reference sequence).

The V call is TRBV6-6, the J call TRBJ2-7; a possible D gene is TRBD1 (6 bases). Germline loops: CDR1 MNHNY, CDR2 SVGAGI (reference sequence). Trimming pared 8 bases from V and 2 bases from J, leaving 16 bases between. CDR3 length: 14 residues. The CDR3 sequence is CASHVAGATYEQYF. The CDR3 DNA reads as TGTGCCAGCCACGTAGCAGGGGCGACCTACGAGCAGTACTTC.

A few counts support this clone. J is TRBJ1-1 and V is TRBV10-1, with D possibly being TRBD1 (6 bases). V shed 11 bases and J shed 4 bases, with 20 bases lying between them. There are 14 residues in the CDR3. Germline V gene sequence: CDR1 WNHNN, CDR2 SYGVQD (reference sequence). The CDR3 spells CALMANRDGTEAFF. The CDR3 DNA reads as TGCGCCCTGATGGCCAACAGGGATGGCACTGAAGCTTTCTTT.

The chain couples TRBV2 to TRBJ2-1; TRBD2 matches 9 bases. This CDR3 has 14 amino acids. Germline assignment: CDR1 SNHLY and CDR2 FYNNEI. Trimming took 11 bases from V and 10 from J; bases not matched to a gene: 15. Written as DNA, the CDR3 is TGTGCCCACCCCACGGCGGGAGGGCCTCAAGAGCAGTTCTTC. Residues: CAHPTAGGPQEQFF.

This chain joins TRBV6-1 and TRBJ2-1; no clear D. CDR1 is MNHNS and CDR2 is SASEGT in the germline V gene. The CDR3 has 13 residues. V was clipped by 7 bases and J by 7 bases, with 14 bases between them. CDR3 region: CASTYLLKNEQFF. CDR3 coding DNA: TGTGCCAGCACGTACCTTCTAAAAAATGAGCAGTTCTTC.

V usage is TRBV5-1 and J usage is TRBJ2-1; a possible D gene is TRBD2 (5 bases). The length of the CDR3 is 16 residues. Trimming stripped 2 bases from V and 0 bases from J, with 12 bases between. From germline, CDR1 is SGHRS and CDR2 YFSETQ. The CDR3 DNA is TGCGCCAGCAGCTTCGGAGGTTCAAGCTCCTACAATGAGCAGTTCTTC. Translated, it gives CASSFGGSSSYNEQFF.

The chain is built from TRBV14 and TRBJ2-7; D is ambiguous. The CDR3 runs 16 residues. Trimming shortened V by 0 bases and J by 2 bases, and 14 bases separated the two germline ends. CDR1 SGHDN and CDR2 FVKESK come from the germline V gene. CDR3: CASSQDLSTATYEQYF. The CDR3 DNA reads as TGTGCCAGCAGCCAAGATCTATCAACCGCGACCTACGAGCAGTACTTC.